This T cell receptor (beta chain) comes out of a study of T-cell reconstitution after alpha-beta-depleted transplantation in children. Trimming removed 2 bases at V and 2 bases at J, with 9 bases between. CDR1 MNHEY and CDR2 SVGAGI come from the germline V gene. The CDR3 covers 14 residues. During its preparation, the TCRbeta library received unique molecular identifiers. TCRdb analysed the PCR reads with MiXCR anew, one entry per CDR3 protein. The repertoire includes around 300,000 distinct CDR3 sequences, about 9.5% of them detected once, and roughly 7.1% sits in the top ten. In this sample, this clonotype turned up many times.

Specimen: PBMCs, collected before TCRalphabeta/CD19-depleted stem cell transplant. The genes are TRBV6-5 and TRBJ2-5; no clear D gene. The clonotype was recovered from a boy under two years old with acute myeloid leukemia, due to receive a stem cell transplant. As DNA, the CDR3 is TGTGCCAGCAGTTACGATACAGAACAAGAGACCCAGTACTTC. This sequence encodes CASSYDTEQETQYF.